This T cell receptor (beta chain) came from a study of T cell responses to AZD1222 COVID-19 vaccine. Using immunoSEQ multiplex PCR, the repertoire was profiled, and TCRdb retains in-frame clones only, with some absent. This table has 90,000 to 100,000 clones, roughly 90% appearing once. This clone has only a few counts. Antigen unknown. V gave up 5 bases and J gave up 4 bases, with 15 bases separating them. The CDR3 has 15 residues. From germline, CDR1 is MNHEY and CDR2 SMNVEV (reference sequence). Study-level points and caveats: Targeting of unmutated variant regions was reportedly seen in nearly half of spike-specific TCRs.

The clonotype comes from an adult in good health. The rearrangement uses TRBV27 and TRBJ2-1; no reliable D call. The starting material was peripheral blood, obtained on day 0 of AZD1222 vaccination. CDR3 nucleotide sequence: TGTGCCAGCAGTCCACGTGCCGGCGTTTACAATGAGCAGTTCTTC. Its translation is CASSPRAGVYNEQFF.